This entry concerns a single TCR beta chain. With 7 bases removed from V and 4 bases from J, the gap between germline ends came to 17 bases. This CDR3 comprises 15 residues. Germline V gene lookup returns CDR1 SNHLY and CDR2 FYNNEI. In the original analysis: Reference gene primer amplification yielded estimated nucleated cell counts. Profiling relied on immunoSEQ multiplex PCR, and the TCRdb table lists in-frame clones only, not all of them. D and trimming were read from the DNA, whereas the V and J calls and clone size are those reported in that table. The sample includes about 440,000 clones, roughly 89% of them seen just once. This record comes from a study of blood T cell repertoires in COVID-19. In the study overall: COVID-19 samples from acute and convalescent phases originated in the United States, Italy and Spain.

V is TRBV2 and J is TRBJ2-1; tentative D call: TRBD2 (5 bases). This sequence was found in a woman between 25 and 40 years old with acute or convalescent COVID-19. The specimen was peripheral blood. The CDR3 DNA is TGTGCCAGCACGGAAGGGCGGACTGGTTACAATGAGCAGTTCTTC. This translates into CASTEGRTGYNEQFF. Together with reference TRBV2 and TRBJ2-1, the CDR3 gives the full variable domain: EPEVTQTPSHQVTQMGQEVILRCVPISNHLYFYWYRQILGQKVEFLVSFYNNEISEKSEIFDDQFSVERPDGSNFTLKIRSTKLEDSAMYFCASTEGRTGYNEQFFGPGTRLTVL.